This T cell receptor (beta chain) was captured by sequencing in a study of neurological immune-mediated disorders (dated by TCRdb to about 2019). Regarding the study in general: Peripheral blood TCR-beta repertoires from HTLV-I-associated myelopathy (HAM/TSP) patients, multiple sclerosis patients and healthy controls were compared by UMI-based sequencing. Alongside PBMC samples, the set of approximately 100 TCR-beta libraries contained longitudinal samples, technical triplicates, and paired CD4+ and CD8+ T-cell subsets that had been sorted. The cohort comprised roughly 65 subjects: approximately 15 HAM/TSP patients, 34 multiple sclerosis patients and around 20 healthy controls. What the study reported, not specific to this receptor: TCR clonal expansion was highest in HAM/TSP patients and lowest in MS patients, with MS patients falling below even healthy controls. Across subjects, expanded clones never shared an identical CDR3 amino acid sequence, which suggests that the TCR-beta repertoires in every group were private.

cDNA synthesis used template-switch 5'RACE with a primer carrying a 10-nucleotide random unique molecular identifier tagging each TCR transcript. Each sequencing run produced over 200 million TCR-beta sequences covering 15-18 subjects. The RNeasy kit was used for extraction of total RNA. The KAPA Real-time Library Amplification kit was used to amplify TCR-beta VDJ regions with primers for the TCR constant region and the 5'RACE anchor. A first PCR added sample indexes and Illumina adaptors, and a second PCR then raised library yield. After purification with Ampure beads, the TCR product of roughly 650 bp was size-selected on a 2% E-gel SizeSelection system. Before pooling, library quality was assessed on a Bioanalyzer, concentration was determined with Qubit, and library quantification was performed with the Kapa Library Quantification kit. An Illumina HiSeq 2500 sequenced the libraries paired-end 2 x 150 bp. To increase sequence diversity, about 25-31% phiX was spiked into each library pool. On the authors' methods: Quality-filtered reads were processed with the UMI-based MiGEC pipeline, which removed over 75% of raw TCR sequences during error correction. VDJ genes were aligned to IMGT germline references, and clonotypes were defined by unique CDR3 amino acid sequence plus V-J genes. Clonal expansion, Shannon diversity and CDR3 relatedness (CalcPairwiseDistances, ClusterSamples) were evaluated with VDJtools, and phylogenetic trees were built with CLCbio workbench. Expanded clones were defined as having at least 8 unique UMIs, based on coefficient-of-variation modelling across technical triplicates. The raw public data were reprocessed by TCRdb itself: fastp quality trimming at Q25, MiXCR clonotype calling, in-frame beta chains only. Entries that share a CDR3 protein sequence are merged under the most common genes and DNA. These V and J calls derive from TCRdb rather than the authors' analysis. The sample table records 55,000 to 70,000 distinct CDR3 sequences; 10% to 12% of these occur just once. The ten largest make up less than 2% of the sample.

There are 14 amino acids in the CDR3, from cysteine to phenylalanine inclusive. Only the CDR3 region is kept as DNA, spanning 42 bases read in frame from base 1. Trimming takes 9 bases off V and 5 bases off J; junction bases not matched to a gene: 11. This clonotype has ten or more counts. Its antigen is unknown. Base qualities were left out, and no much larger clone turns up one base away. Blood bank volunteers in Maryland, USA served as the healthy controls. For unsorted PBMC libraries, 2 million PBMCs were used after storage in RNAlater at -80 degrees C until RNA extraction. PBMCs were separated from peripheral blood using Ficoll-Hypaque density gradient centrifugation and then cryopreserved in liquid nitrogen.

Source material: PBMCs. The receptor's source is a man aged 55-75 years in good health. Recombination connected TRBV12-3 or TRBV12-4 to TRBJ2-5; TRBD2 lines up with 8 middle nucleotides. For the CDR3, the sequence is CASGFGGAVETQYF. The nucleotide sequence reads as follows: TGTGCCAGTGGTTTCGGGGGGGCCGTGGAGACCCAGTACTTC.